The clone carrying this T cell receptor beta chain was detected a few times. No antigen is known for it. Trimming cost V 6 bases and J 1 base, with 9 bases left between them. Germline loops: CDR1 KGHSH, CDR2 LQKENI. This CDR3 has 13 residues. The data were produced by immunoSEQ multiplex PCR, yet TCRdb's version contains in-frame clones alone and is incomplete. The sample yields 11,000 to 15,000 clones, 70% to 90% seen once. The sample comes from a study of T cell clonotyping in hematopoietic cell transplantation. Study-wide results and limits: At the given depth, recipient repertoires were over 95% de novo clonotypes. Without cell sorting, CD4 versus CD8 contributions remain unresolved.

The V call is TRBV18, the J call TRBJ1-1; unclear D gene. Material: PBMCs, obtained 100 days after allogeneic stem cell transplant. The source is a male patient aged 50 or older who had an allogeneic stem cell transplant from an unrelated donor, so T cells may come from the graft donor. Some clones in this sample may be carry-over from other donors' samples. The CDR3 protein is CASSRDENTEAFF. As DNA, the CDR3 is TGTGCCAGCTCCCGAGACGAGAACACTGAAGCTTTCTTT.